This T cell receptor (beta chain) was profiled in a study of graft-versus-host responses after intestinal transplantation. Measured with immunoSEQ multiplex PCR; TCRdb has only the in-frame clones, and not every one. The data show tens of thousands of clones, about 85% seen once. This clone occurred a few times. V was trimmed by 6 bases and J by 2 bases, leaving 12 bases between them. The CDR3 sequence is 14 residues long. Looked up from germline, CDR1 is MNHNS and CDR2 is SASEGT. The chain links TRBV6-1 to TRBJ2-3; TRBD1 might be the D (5 bases). This material consisted of PBMCs, taken about 420 days after intestinal transplantation. This receptor was identified in a human patient who received an intestinal transplant, so some T cells may come from the graft donor. The CDR3: CASSRLTDTDTQYF. In DNA, the CDR3 is TGTGCCAGCAGCCGATTGACAGACACAGATACGCAGTATTTT.